The entry below describes one T cell receptor beta chain. This entry belongs to a study of technical replicates of blood from a few donors. This CDR3 has 16 residues. Trimming took off 4 bases at V and 0 bases at J, with 13 bases between the two ends. CDR1 and CDR2 from the germline V gene are MNHNY and SVGAGI (reference sequence). TCRdb's table, derived via immunoSEQ multiplex PCR, lists solely in-frame clones and lacks some. The repertoire has 60,000 or so clones, less than 98% of them found once; the top ten carry 0.19%. Sample: T cells isolated from PBMCs. The TCR comes from a human donor in good health. The chain has TRBV6-6 and TRBJ2-1; TRBD2 might be the D (6 bases). The CDR3 region is CASSFQSGFSYNEQFF. The CDR3, as DNA: TGTGCCAGCAGTTTCCAAAGCGGGTTCTCCTACAATGAGCAGTTCTTC.